Detailed here is one T cell receptor beta chain. Its matching antigen is unknown. This CDR3 has 15 residues. J was trimmed by 2 bases and V by 0 bases; bases with no gene match: 2. Germline lookup yields CDR1 MGHDK and CDR2 SYGVNS. The data are from a study of response to subunit inactivated influenza vaccine. Study results and limitations: It was suggested by the authors that few new T cells are recruited by each seasonal influenza vaccination.

TCRdb fed the RT-PCR reads into MiXCR, producing one record per CDR3 protein. The sample carries roughly 760,000 distinct CDR3 sequences, approximately 21% recorded once. Sequencing was performed on PBMCs from blood, taken about 5 days after vaccination. The genes are TRBV25-1 and TRBJ2-5; TRBD1 aligns across 8 bases. The clonotype was recovered from a man between 45 and 60 years old who received an inactivated influenza vaccine. The CDR3 sequence is CASSEYRTGQETQYF. In DNA form, the CDR3 reads TGTGCCAGCAGTGAATACCGGACAGGGCAAGAGACCCAGTACTTC.